The 17 T cell receptor beta chains in this list originate from one sample, sequenced in a study of blood T cell repertoires in COVID-19. Generated by immunoSEQ multiplex PCR, the TCRdb table keeps only in-frame clones and is missing some. The sample includes under 300,000 clones, around 90% of them seen just once. Input material: PBMCs or T cells enriched from blood (not recorded which). Every receptor here comes from a woman aged 40 to 50 who had been exposed to COVID-19.

The chain couples TRBV4-2 to TRBJ2-7; D perhaps matches TRBD2 (6 bases). Trimming took off 1 base at V and 0 bases at J, with 10 bases between the two ends. Per the germline V gene, CDR1 is LGHNA and CDR2 is YNFKEQ. The CDR3 loop spans 15 amino acids. The CDR3 DNA reads TGTGCCAGCAGCCAAGTGGGCGGGGTCTCCTACGAGCAGTACTTC. The encoded protein is CASSQVGGVSYEQYF.

This chain connects TRBV9 to TRBJ2-3, with 7 bases that match TRBD2. Germline trimming cut 0 bases from V and 5 bases from J; bases unmatched to any gene: 9. The CDR3 covers 16 residues. Germline assignment: CDR1 SGDLS and CDR2 YYNGEE. CDR3 loop: CASSVVLRWGGDTQYF. DNA of the CDR3: TGTGCCAGCAGCGTAGTTTTGAGGTGGGGGGGAGATACGCAGTATTTT.

The chain links TRBV30 to TRBJ1-5; 7 positions agree with TRBD1. J lost 3 bases, V lost 0 bases, and 5 bases had no gene match. This CDR3 comprises 15 residues. Germline CDR1 GTSNPN, CDR2 SVGIG (reference sequence). CDR3 nucleotide sequence: TGTGCCTGGAGTGTGGAGACAGGGATCAATCAGCCCCAGCATTTT. Its protein is CAWSVETGINQPQHF. Full variable domain (outside the CDR3, taken from reference TRBV30 and TRBJ1-5): SQTIHQWPATLVQPVGSPLSLECTVEGTSNPNLYWYRQAAGRGLQLLFYSVGIGQISSEVPQNLSASRPQDRQFILSSKKLLLSDSGFYLCAWSVETGINQPQHFGDGTRLSIL.

This chain uses TRBV6-4 with TRBJ2-1, with TRBD1 as a possible D gene (6 bases). This CDR3 is built from 14 residues. The germline gives CDR1 MRHNA, CDR2 SNTAGT. V dropped 3 bases and J dropped 7 bases, with 13 bases sitting between them. Here the CDR3 DNA reads TGTGCCAGCAGTGATTATTACAGGGCGAATGAGCAGTTCTTC. Translating it yields CASSDYYRANEQFF.

The rearrangement uses TRBV7-2 and TRBJ2-5; D possibly corresponds to TRBD1 (6 bases). The CDR3 totals 15 residues. In germline, CDR1 is SGHTA, CDR2 FQGNSA. Between the trimmed V and J ends, which lost 4 bases and 2 bases, there was a span of 14 bases. CDR3 DNA: TGTGCCAGCAGCTCCTCTGGGGGCCTACAAGAGACCCAGTACTTC. Translation gives CASSSSGGLQETQYF.

J is TRBJ1-2 and V is TRBV19, with D maybe TRBD1 (6 bases). V gave up 4 bases and J gave up 8 bases, with 14 bases separating them. The CDR3 covers 13 residues. Germline V gene data show CDR1 as LNHDA and CDR2 as SQIVND (reference sequence). The CDR3 loop reads CASSNRDMWGYTF. The CDR3 DNA reads TGTGCCAGTAGTAACAGGGATATGTGGGGCTACACCTTC.

The chain is built from TRBV5-4 and TRBJ1-2; possible D gene TRBD1, 6 bases. The V gene lost 4 bases and the J gene lost 4 bases, with 11 bases spanning the gap. CDR1 and CDR2 (germline): SGHNT, YYREEE (reference sequence). The CDR3 contains 13 residues. CDR3 nucleotide sequence: TGTGCCAGCAGCCGGGACATGGCCTATGGCTACACCTTC. It translates to CASSRDMAYGYTF.

The J gene is TRBJ2-1, the V gene TRBV28; 10 bases align to TRBD2. The CDR3 sequence is 14 residues long. The ends lost 2 bases at V and 7 bases at J; junction bases unmatched: 2. The germline V gene encodes CDR1 MDHEN and CDR2 SYDVKM. The CDR3 bases are TGTGCCAGCAGTTTACCAGCGGGGGGGAATGAGCAGTTCTTC. Translated: CASSLPAGGNEQFF.

This clone was seen only a few times. The V gene is TRBV28, the J gene TRBJ1-3; weak D call: TRBD1 (5 bases). The CDR3 covers 16 residues. The V gene's germline CDR1 is MDHEN and CDR2 SYDVKM. V lost 5 bases and J 0 bases, leaving 14 bases between the germline ends. The CDR3 nucleotides are TGTGCCAGCAGTCGTACGGGGGGAAGCTCTGGAAACACCATATATTTT. Residues: CASSRTGGSSGNTIYF.

The genes are TRBV9 and TRBJ1-1; TRBD1 matches 9 bases. In germline, CDR1 is SGDLS, CDR2 YYNGEE. The CDR3 is 14 residues long. Losses at the gene ends were 4 bases for V and 5 bases for J; bases not matched to a gene: 6. CDR3 in DNA: TGTGCCAGCAGCTCAAAGACAGGGGGGACTGAAGCTTTCTTT. Its protein product is CASSSKTGGTEAFF.

The chain recombines TRBV15 with TRBJ1-1; no clear D gene. The CDR3 extends over 15 amino acids. V was shortened by 1 base and J by 1 base, with 10 bases between the two germline ends. Germline CDR1 reads LNHNV; CDR2 reads YYDKDF (reference sequence). CDR3 coding DNA: TGTGCCACCAGCAGAGGGGTAGGGAGGAACACTGAAGCTTTCTTT. This translates into CATSRGVGRNTEAFF.

The gene calls are TRBV7-2 and TRBJ1-2, with 7 bases lining up with TRBD1. V lost 2 bases, J lost 2 bases, and 8 bases stayed unmatched. This CDR3 has 16 residues. CDR1 is SGHTA, CDR2 FQGNSA, per germline. CDR3 sequence: CASSLTGTDVNYGYTF. CDR3 DNA sequence: TGTGCCAGCAGCTTAACCGGGACAGATGTCAACTATGGCTACACCTTC.

J is TRBJ1-2 and V is TRBV4-3, with D maybe TRBD1 (6 bases). In germline, CDR1 is LGHNA, CDR2 YSLEER. The CDR3 sequence is 19 residues long. V lost 4 bases to trimming and J lost 7 bases, with 31 bases between them. CDR3 nucleotides: TGCGCCAGCAGCCGAACGAAGGGCACCGTTGGGGGCGGGCTAGGTGGCTACACCTTC. Residues: CASSRTKGTVGGGLGGYTF.

This chain uses TRBV4-2 with TRBJ2-6, with 12 bases fitting TRBD2. CDR3 size: 22 residues. V dropped 0 bases and J dropped 2; count of bases not matched to a gene: 14. The germline gives CDR1 LGHNA, CDR2 YNFKEQ. As DNA, the CDR3 is TGTGCCAGCAGCCAAGATCTGACTAGCGGGGGATTCGTTTGGGCTGGGGCCAACGTCCTGACTTTC. Translating it yields CASSQDLTSGGFVWAGANVLTF.

This chain links TRBV7-3 with TRBJ2-1; D might be TRBD1 (6 bases). The CDR3 spans 14 residues. CDR1 SGHTA and CDR2 FQGTGA come from the germline V gene. V lost 3 bases and J lost 5, with 11 bases in between. In nucleotides, the CDR3 is TGTGCCAGCAGCTTGGGACAAGCGAACAATGAGCAGTTCTTC. As protein: CASSLGQANNEQFF.

About this clone itself: Other DNA variants within this sample encode the same CDR3. The chain combines TRBV11-3 with TRBJ2-7; perhaps TRBD1 as D (6 bases). Germline-derived CDR1 and CDR2 are SGHNT and YENEEA. The CDR3 is made up of 14 amino acids. V lost 1 base and J 1 base, leaving 8 bases between the germline ends. CDR3 nucleotide sequence: TGTGCCAGCAGCTTAGGCGGACAGTCCTACGAGCAGTACTTC. Amino acids: CASSLGGQSYEQYF.

The rearrangement links TRBV12-3 or TRBV12-4 to TRBJ1-5; D not resolved. The CDR3 runs 13 residues. Trimming stripped 4 bases from V and 7 bases from J, with 11 bases between. The CDR3 nucleotides read TGTGCCAGCAGTTCACTTTTCCCCCAGCCCCAGCATTTT. The encoded protein is CASSSLFPQPQHF.